A single sample is the source of the 20 T cell receptor beta chains below, sequenced in a study of cytomegalovirus exposure and HLA in healthy donors. With 60 Vbeta and 13 Jbeta primers, the PCR was carried out. The repertoire was sequenced with immunoSEQ multiplex PCR; TCRdb's copy has only in-frame clones and lacks some. The repertoire holds over 150,000 clones, approximately 88% seen once, with 0.8% to 1% in the top ten. The sample was PBMCs. These receptors were collected from a woman aged 25 to 45 in good health and CMV-seronegative.

This clone was seen a single time. The chain has TRBV7-2 and TRBJ1-2; D is ambiguous. Germline loops: CDR1 SGHTA, CDR2 FQGNSA. Between the trimmed V and J ends, which lost 5 bases and 8 bases, there was a span of 15 bases. The CDR3 has 13 residues. The CDR3 nucleotides read TGTGCCAGCAGCCCCGTGGAGGGCAGAGGCTACACCTTC. Amino acid sequence: CASSPVEGRGYTF. The complete variable domain, with remaining parts taken from reference TRBV7-2 and TRBJ1-2, reads GAGVSQSPSNKVTEKGKDVELRCDPISGHTALYWYRQSLGQGLEFLIYFQGNSAPDKSGLPSDRFSAERTGGSVSTLTIQRTQQEDSAVYLCASSPVEGRGYTFGSGTRLTVV.

This chain uses TRBV7-2 with TRBJ2-6; 14 bases match TRBD2. The germline V gene has CDR1 SGHTA and CDR2 FQGNSA. V trimming: 5 bases; J trimming: 4 bases; junction bases outside the gene matches: 7. The CDR3 consists of 18 residues. CDR3 in DNA: TGTGCCAGCAGCCAGGGACTAGCGGGAGTTTCGGGGGCCAACGTCCTGACTTTC. Translating it yields CASSQGLAGVSGANVLTF.

The V call is TRBV5-1, the J call TRBJ1-1; 9 bases are shared with TRBD1. Germline CDR1 reads SGHRS; CDR2 reads YFSETQ. Losses at the gene ends were 3 bases for V and 3 bases for J; bases not matched to a gene: 9. The CDR3 totals 16 residues. CDR3: CASSSLTTGGDTEAFF. The DNA for the CDR3 is TGCGCCAGCAGCTCGCTAACGACAGGGGGTGACACTGAAGCTTTCTTT.

The chain uses TRBV6-6 and TRBJ2-7; D is unclear. The CDR3 spans 16 residues. V was pared by 9 bases and J by 4 bases, with 25 bases between. Germline CDR1 is MNHNY and CDR2 is SVGAGI (reference sequence). The CDR3 region is CASSPPGRPYPYEQYF. CDR3 coding DNA: TGTGCCAGTTCTCCCCCAGGTCGACCGTATCCTTACGAGCAGTACTTC.

The chain recombines TRBV2 with TRBJ1-1, with TRBD1 matching 9 bases. V was clipped by 6 bases and J by 5 bases; unmatched bases: 7. The CDR3 has 14 amino acids. Germline assignment: CDR1 SNHLY and CDR2 FYNNEI. CDR3 sequence (DNA): TGTGCCAGCAGCTCGACAGGGGGGGGAACTGAAGCTTTCTTT. This codes for CASSSTGGGTEAFF.

The V call is TRBV7-2, the J call TRBJ2-1; the D gene is possibly TRBD2 (5 bases). Trimming removed 1 base at V and 7 bases at J, with 14 bases between. CDR3 size: 15 residues. CDR1 and CDR2 (germline): SGHTA, FQGNSA. In DNA, the CDR3 is TGTGCCAGCAGCTTAGACTCCGCACGGGGTAATGAGCAGTTCTTC. The encoded protein is CASSLDSARGNEQFF.

This clone was found once. The V gene is TRBV2, the J gene TRBJ2-2; 8 nucleotides agree with TRBD1. Germline CDR1 is SNHLY and CDR2 is FYNNEI. The CDR3 spans 17 residues. After removal of 6 bases from V and 0 bases from J, the junction contained 9 bases not matched to a gene. The CDR3 is CASRRQGLGTNTGELFF. The CDR3 DNA reads as TGTGCCAGCAGGAGACAGGGGCTAGGAACGAACACCGGGGAGCTGTTTTTT.

The count of this clone is one. The CDR3: CAWSRSVGKPQHF. The DNA of the CDR3 is TGTGCCTGGAGTAGGTCCGTCGGGAAGCCCCAGCATTTT. The genes are TRBV30 and TRBJ1-5; D is unclear. This CDR3 region has 13 residues. Trimming pared 2 bases from V and 8 bases from J, leaving 13 bases between. Looked up from germline, CDR1 is GTSNPN and CDR2 is SVGIG (reference sequence).

The rearrangement links TRBV7-8 to TRBJ2-1; possible D gene TRBD2, 6 bases. This CDR3 contains 15 residues. V was cut by 1 base and J by 9 bases, with 16 bases left in between. Germline CDR1 and CDR2: SGHVS and FQNEAQ. The chain's CDR3 is CASSLDRLVGGEQFF. The CDR3 nucleotides read TGTGCCAGCAGCTTAGACCGACTAGTGGGGGGTGAGCAGTTCTTC.

The chain recombines TRBV6-1 with TRBJ1-1, with D perhaps matching TRBD1 (6 bases). Germline CDR1 MNHNS, CDR2 SASEGT. The CDR3 runs to 13 residues. V lost 7 bases to trimming and J lost 9 bases, with 18 bases between them. Here the CDR3 reads CASTPRGTFQAFF. DNA for the CDR3: TGTGCCAGCACCCCAAGGGGGACCTTCCAAGCTTTCTTT.

The V and J genes are TRBV7-2 and TRBJ2-2; D perhaps matches TRBD1 (6 bases). Trimming took 0 bases from V and 7 from J, leaving 6 bases between them. Germline loops: CDR1 SGHTA, CDR2 FQGNSA. CDR3 size: 13 residues. The CDR3 DNA is TGTGCCAGCAGCTTAGCAGGGGGCGGGGAGCTGTTTTTT. Residues: CASSLAGGGELFF.

For the CDR3, the DNA is TGCGCCAGCAGCCCATATGGCATCCGTGAGGGATCTGGGGCCAACGTCCTGACTTTC. Translated, it gives CASSPYGIREGSGANVLTF. This chain connects TRBV4-1 to TRBJ2-6; possibly TRBD2 for D (5 bases). V was shortened by 4 bases and J by 1 base, with 20 bases between the two germline ends. CDR1 and CDR2 (germline): MGHRA, YSYEKL. The CDR3 is 19 amino acids.

The gene calls are TRBV7-2 and TRBJ1-2; D may be TRBD1 (5 bases). There are 13 residues in the CDR3. V dropped 5 bases and J dropped 7 bases, with 14 bases sitting between them. Germline values: CDR1 SGHTA, CDR2 FQGNSA. The CDR3: CASSDRGTSGYTF. DNA for the CDR3: TGTGCCAGCAGCGATCGGGGGACCAGTGGCTACACCTTC.

The genes are TRBV5-4 and TRBJ2-7, with D possibly being TRBD1 (8 bases). The germline V and J ends were trimmed by 6 bases and 7 bases, with 26 bases remaining between them. This CDR3 contains 16 residues. Germline V CDR1 and CDR2: SGHNT, YYREEE (reference sequence). The CDR3 spells CASTFGRTGSRGEQYF. The DNA for the CDR3 is TGTGCCAGCACCTTCGGGCGGACAGGGTCGCGGGGGGAGCAGTACTTC.

The genes are TRBV11-2 and TRBJ2-5, with no clear D. This CDR3 spans 13 amino acids. The V gene lost 0 bases and the J gene lost 4 bases, with 6 bases spanning the gap. CDR1 is SGHAT, CDR2 FQNNGV, per germline. CDR3 sequence reads: CASSLERRETQYF. CDR3 in DNA: TGTGCCAGCAGCTTAGAGCGGCGAGAGACCCAGTACTTC.

The chain combines TRBV21-1 with TRBJ1-5; TRBD1 was called by the table and not checked on the DNA. TRBV21-1 is recorded as a pseudogene. The CDR3 is 17 residues long. This CDR3 is CASTARGTSPSNQPQHF. The CDR3 DNA reads as TGTGCCAGCACCGCCAGGGGTACATCCCCTAGCAATCAGCCCCAGCATTTT.

The V and J genes are TRBV19 and TRBJ1-2; D not resolved. Germline CDR1 reads LNHDA; CDR2 reads SQIVND (reference sequence). The V gene lost 1 base and the J gene lost 1 base, with 7 bases spanning the gap. The CDR3 loop spans 14 amino acids. Written as DNA, the CDR3 is TGTGCCAGTAGTATAGTAGGACTTAACTATGGCTACACCTTC. Its translation is CASSIVGLNYGYTF.

The chain combines TRBV7-2 with TRBJ1-5; 11 positions match TRBD1. This CDR3 is 16 amino acids long. The germline CDR1 and CDR2 sequences are SGHTA and FQGNSA. V lost 1 base to trimming and J lost 6 bases; unmatched junction nucleotides: 5. The DNA for the CDR3 is TGTGCCAGCAGCTTAGGGGGACAGGGGGGAAGTCAGCCCCAGCATTTT. Translation gives CASSLGGQGGSQPQHF.

The chain couples TRBV28 to TRBJ2-7, with D possibly being TRBD2 (7 bases). Germline-derived CDR1 and CDR2 are MDHEN and SYDVKM. This CDR3 contains 16 residues. V lost 3 bases and J 3 bases, leaving 18 bases between the germline ends. In DNA, the CDR3 is TGTGCCAGCAGTTTCTCGGGCGGGGGCTTAGTCTACGAGCAGTACTTC. Its translation: CASSFSGGGLVYEQYF.

V usage is TRBV25-1 and J usage is TRBJ2-7; D is possibly TRBD1 (6 bases). CDR1 and CDR2 from the germline V gene are MGHDK and SYGVNS. V lost 7 bases and J lost 2, with 21 bases in between. The CDR3 totals 16 residues. CDR3 in amino acids: CASILISGTTAYEQYF. In nucleotides, the CDR3 is TGTGCCAGCATTCTAATTTCCGGGACAACCGCCTACGAGCAGTACTTC.